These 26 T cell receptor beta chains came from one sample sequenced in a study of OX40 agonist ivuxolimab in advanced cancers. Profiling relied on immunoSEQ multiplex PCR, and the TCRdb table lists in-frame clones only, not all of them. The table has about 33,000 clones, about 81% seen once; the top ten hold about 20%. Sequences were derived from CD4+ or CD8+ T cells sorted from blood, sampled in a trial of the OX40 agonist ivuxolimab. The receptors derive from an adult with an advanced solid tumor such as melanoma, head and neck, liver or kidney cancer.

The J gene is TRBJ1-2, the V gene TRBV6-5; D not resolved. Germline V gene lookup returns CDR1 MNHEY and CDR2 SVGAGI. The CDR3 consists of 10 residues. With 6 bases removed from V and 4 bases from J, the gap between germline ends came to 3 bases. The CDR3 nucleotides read TGTGCCAGCAGCGGCTATGGCTACACCTTC. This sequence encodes CASSGYGYTF.

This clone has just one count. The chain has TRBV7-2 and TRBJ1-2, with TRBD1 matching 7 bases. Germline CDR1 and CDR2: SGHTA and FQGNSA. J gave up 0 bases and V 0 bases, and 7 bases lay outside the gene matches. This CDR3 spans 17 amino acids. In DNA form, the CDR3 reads TGTGCCAGCAGCTTAGCGGTTGGACAGGAGACTAACTATGGCTACACCTTC. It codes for CASSLAVGQETNYGYTF.

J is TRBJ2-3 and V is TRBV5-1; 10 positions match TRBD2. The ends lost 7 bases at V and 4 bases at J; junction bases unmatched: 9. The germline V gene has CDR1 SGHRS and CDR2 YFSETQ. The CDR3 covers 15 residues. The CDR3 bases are TGCGCCAGCTCGATTAGCGGGGGGCAGGCAGATACGCAGTATTTT. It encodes CASSISGGQADTQYF.

The CDR3 DNA reads as TGTGCCAGCAGCTTAATTGAGAACGAGGCCACCTTC. It codes for CASSLIENEATF. The chain uses TRBV6-6 and TRBJ1-2; D unclear. This CDR3 contains 12 residues. Trimming took 6 bases from V and 13 from J, leaving 18 bases between them. Germline V gene lookup returns CDR1 MNHNY and CDR2 SVGAGI (reference sequence).

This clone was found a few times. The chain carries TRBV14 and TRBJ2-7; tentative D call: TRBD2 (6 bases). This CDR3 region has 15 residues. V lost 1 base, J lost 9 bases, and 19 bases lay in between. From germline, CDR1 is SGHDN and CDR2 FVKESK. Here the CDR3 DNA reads TGTGCCAGCAGCCAAGGGCTAGCGAGGTCTTTCGTGCAGTACTTC. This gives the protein CASSQGLARSFVQYF.

The CDR3 DNA follows: TGCGCCAGCAGCTTGGTTGGACAGAACACCGGGGAGCTGTTTTTT. Translation gives CASSLVGQNTGELFF. The V gene is TRBV5-1, the J gene TRBJ2-2; the D gene is possibly TRBD1 (5 bases). V was shortened by 0 bases and J by 1 base, with 7 bases between the two germline ends. The CDR3 consists of 15 residues. CDR1 is SGHRS, CDR2 YFSETQ, per germline.

The DNA for the CDR3 is TGTGCCAGCAGTTACTATCTCAATGAGCAGTTCTTC. Its protein is CASSYYLNEQFF. The chain joins TRBV6-6 to TRBJ2-1; D unclear. This CDR3 has 12 amino acids. The germline V and J ends were trimmed by 1 base and 6 bases, with 4 bases remaining between them. Looked up from germline, CDR1 is MNHNY and CDR2 is SVGAGI (reference sequence).

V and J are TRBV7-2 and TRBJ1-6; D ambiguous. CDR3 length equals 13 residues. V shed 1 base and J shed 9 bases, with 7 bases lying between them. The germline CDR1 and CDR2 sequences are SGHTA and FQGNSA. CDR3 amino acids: CASSLETFSPLHF. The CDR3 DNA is TGTGCCAGCAGCTTAGAGACGTTTTCACCCCTCCACTTT.

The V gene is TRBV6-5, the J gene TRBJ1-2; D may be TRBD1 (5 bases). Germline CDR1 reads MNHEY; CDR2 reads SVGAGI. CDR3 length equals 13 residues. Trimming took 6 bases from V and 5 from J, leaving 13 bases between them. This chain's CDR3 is CASRGTSRYGYTF. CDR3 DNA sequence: TGTGCCAGCAGGGGGACCTCTCGATATGGCTACACCTTC.

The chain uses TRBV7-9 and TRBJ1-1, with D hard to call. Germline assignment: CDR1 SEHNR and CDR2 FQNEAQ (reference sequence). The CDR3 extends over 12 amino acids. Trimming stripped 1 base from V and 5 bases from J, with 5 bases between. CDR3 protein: CASSLGVTEAFF. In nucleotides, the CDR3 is TGTGCCAGCAGCTTAGGGGTAACTGAAGCTTTCTTT.

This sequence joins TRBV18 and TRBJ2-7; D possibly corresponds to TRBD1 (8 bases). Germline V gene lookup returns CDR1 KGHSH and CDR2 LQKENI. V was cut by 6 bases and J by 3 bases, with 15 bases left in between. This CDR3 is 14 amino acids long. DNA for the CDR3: TGTGCCAGCTCCCCAACAGGGGGGGTCTACGAGCAGTACTTC. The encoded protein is CASSPTGGVYEQYF.

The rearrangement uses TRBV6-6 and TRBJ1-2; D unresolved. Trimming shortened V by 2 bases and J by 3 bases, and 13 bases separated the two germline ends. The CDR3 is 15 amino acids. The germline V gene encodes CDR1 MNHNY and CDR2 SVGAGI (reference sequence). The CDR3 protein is CASSYGTTDYYGYTF. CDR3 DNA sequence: TGTGCCAGCAGTTACGGAACAACCGACTACTATGGCTACACCTTC.

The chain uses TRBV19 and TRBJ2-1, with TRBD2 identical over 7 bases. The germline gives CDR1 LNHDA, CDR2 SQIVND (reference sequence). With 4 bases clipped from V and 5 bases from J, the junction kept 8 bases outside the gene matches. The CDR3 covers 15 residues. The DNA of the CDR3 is TGTGCCAGTAGTACCTCGGGGGGAGGGGACAATGAGCAGTTCTTC. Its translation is CASSTSGGGDNEQFF.

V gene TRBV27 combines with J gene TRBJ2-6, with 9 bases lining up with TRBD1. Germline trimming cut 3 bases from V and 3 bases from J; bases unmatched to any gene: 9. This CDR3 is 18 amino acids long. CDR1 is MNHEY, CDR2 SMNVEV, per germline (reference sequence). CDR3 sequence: CASSFRGQGRDGANVLTF. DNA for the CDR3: TGTGCCAGCAGTTTCCGTGGACAGGGGAGGGATGGGGCCAACGTCCTGACTTTC. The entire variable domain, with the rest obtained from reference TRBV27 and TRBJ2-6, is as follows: EAQVTQNPRYLITVTGKKLTVTCSQNMNHEYMSWYRQDPGLGLRQIYYSMNVEVTDKGDVPEGYKVSRKEKRNFPLILESPSPNQTSLYFCASSFRGQGRDGANVLTFGAGSRLTVL.

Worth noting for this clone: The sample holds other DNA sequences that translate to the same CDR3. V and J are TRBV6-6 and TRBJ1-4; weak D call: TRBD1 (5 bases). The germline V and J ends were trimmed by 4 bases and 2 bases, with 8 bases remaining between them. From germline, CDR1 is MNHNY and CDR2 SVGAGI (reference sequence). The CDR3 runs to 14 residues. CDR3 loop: CASSSGRTNEKLFF. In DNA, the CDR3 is TGTGCCAGCAGTTCGGGACGGACTAATGAAAAACTGTTTTTT.

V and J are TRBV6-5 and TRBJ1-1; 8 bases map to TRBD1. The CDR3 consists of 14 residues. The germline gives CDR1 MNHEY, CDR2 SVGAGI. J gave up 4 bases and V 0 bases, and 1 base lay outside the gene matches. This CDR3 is CASSYSGTGTEAFF. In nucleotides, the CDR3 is TGTGCCAGCAGTTACTCAGGGACAGGCACTGAAGCTTTCTTT.

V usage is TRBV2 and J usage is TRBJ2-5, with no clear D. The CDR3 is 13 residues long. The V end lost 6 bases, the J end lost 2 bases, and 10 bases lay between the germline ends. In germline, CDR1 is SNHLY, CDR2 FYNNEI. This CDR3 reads CASRRTSQETQYF. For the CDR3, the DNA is TGTGCCAGCAGAAGGACGTCGCAAGAGACCCAGTACTTC. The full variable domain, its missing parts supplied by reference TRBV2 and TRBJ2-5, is EPEVTQTPSHQVTQMGQEVILRCVPISNHLYFYWYRQILGQKVEFLVSFYNNEISEKSEIFDDQFSVERPDGSNFTLKIRSTKLEDSAMYFCASRRTSQETQYFGPGTRLLVL.

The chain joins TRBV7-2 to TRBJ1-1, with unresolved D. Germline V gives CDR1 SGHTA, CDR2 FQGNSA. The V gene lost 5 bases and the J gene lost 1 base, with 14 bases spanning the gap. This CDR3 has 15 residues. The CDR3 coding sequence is TGTGCCAGCAGCACCCGACGGATGCAGAACACTGAAGCTTTCTTT. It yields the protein CASSTRRMQNTEAFF.

The CDR3 loop reads CASSKGQGASETQYF. The CDR3 DNA follows: TGTGCCAGCAGCAAAGGACAGGGGGCCTCGGAGACCCAGTACTTC. J is TRBJ2-5 and V is TRBV2; 11 bases agree with TRBD1. The CDR3 length is 15 residues. Losses at the gene ends were 6 bases for V and 5 bases for J; bases not matched to a gene: 8. CDR1 and CDR2 from the germline V gene are SNHLY and FYNNEI.

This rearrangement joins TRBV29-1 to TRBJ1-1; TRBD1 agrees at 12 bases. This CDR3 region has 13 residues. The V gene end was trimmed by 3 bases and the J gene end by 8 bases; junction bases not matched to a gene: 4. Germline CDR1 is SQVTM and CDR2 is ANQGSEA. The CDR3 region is CSVDGDRGREAFF. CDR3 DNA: TGCAGCGTTGATGGGGACAGGGGGCGGGAAGCTTTCTTT.

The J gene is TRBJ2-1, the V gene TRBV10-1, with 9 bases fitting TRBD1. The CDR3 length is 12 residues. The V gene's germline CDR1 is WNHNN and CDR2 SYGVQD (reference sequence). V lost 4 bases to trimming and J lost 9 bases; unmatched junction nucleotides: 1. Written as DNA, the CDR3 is TGCGCCAGCAGTGGGACAGGGGTTGAGCAGTTCTTC. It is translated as CASSGTGVEQFF.

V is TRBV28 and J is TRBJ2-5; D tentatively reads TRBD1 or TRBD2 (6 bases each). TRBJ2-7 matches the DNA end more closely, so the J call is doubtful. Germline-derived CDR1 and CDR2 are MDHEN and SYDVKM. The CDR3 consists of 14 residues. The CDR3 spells CASSRLVGGNEQYF. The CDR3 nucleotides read TGTGCCAGCAGTCGCCTTGTCGGGGGCAACGAGCAGTACTTC.

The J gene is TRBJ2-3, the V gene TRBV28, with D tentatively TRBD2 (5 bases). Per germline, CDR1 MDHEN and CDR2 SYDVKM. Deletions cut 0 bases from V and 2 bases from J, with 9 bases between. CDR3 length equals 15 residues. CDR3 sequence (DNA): TGTGCCAGCAGTTTATGGGCAGCGGCCACAGATACGCAGTATTTT. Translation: CASSLWAAATDTQYF.

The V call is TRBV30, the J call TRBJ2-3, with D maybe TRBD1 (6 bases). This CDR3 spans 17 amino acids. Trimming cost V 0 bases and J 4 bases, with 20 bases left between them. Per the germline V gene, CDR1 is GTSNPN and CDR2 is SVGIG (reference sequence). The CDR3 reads CAWSVAPGLRGPDTQYF. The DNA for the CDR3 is TGTGCCTGGAGTGTTGCCCCCGGGCTCAGGGGCCCAGATACGCAGTATTTT.

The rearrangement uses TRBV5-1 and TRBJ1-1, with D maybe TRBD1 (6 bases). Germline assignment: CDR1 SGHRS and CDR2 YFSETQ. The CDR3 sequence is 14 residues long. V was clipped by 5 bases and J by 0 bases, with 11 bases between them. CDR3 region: CASSPGAVNTEAFF. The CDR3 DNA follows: TGCGCCAGCAGTCCGGGGGCCGTGAACACTGAAGCTTTCTTT.

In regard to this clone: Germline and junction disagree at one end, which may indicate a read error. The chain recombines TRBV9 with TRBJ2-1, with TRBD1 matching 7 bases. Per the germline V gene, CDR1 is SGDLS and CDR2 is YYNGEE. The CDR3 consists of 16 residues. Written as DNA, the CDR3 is TGTGCCGGCAGCGAGGGGAACAGGGGTTCCTACAATGAGCAGTTCTTC. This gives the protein CAGSEGNRGSYNEQFF.